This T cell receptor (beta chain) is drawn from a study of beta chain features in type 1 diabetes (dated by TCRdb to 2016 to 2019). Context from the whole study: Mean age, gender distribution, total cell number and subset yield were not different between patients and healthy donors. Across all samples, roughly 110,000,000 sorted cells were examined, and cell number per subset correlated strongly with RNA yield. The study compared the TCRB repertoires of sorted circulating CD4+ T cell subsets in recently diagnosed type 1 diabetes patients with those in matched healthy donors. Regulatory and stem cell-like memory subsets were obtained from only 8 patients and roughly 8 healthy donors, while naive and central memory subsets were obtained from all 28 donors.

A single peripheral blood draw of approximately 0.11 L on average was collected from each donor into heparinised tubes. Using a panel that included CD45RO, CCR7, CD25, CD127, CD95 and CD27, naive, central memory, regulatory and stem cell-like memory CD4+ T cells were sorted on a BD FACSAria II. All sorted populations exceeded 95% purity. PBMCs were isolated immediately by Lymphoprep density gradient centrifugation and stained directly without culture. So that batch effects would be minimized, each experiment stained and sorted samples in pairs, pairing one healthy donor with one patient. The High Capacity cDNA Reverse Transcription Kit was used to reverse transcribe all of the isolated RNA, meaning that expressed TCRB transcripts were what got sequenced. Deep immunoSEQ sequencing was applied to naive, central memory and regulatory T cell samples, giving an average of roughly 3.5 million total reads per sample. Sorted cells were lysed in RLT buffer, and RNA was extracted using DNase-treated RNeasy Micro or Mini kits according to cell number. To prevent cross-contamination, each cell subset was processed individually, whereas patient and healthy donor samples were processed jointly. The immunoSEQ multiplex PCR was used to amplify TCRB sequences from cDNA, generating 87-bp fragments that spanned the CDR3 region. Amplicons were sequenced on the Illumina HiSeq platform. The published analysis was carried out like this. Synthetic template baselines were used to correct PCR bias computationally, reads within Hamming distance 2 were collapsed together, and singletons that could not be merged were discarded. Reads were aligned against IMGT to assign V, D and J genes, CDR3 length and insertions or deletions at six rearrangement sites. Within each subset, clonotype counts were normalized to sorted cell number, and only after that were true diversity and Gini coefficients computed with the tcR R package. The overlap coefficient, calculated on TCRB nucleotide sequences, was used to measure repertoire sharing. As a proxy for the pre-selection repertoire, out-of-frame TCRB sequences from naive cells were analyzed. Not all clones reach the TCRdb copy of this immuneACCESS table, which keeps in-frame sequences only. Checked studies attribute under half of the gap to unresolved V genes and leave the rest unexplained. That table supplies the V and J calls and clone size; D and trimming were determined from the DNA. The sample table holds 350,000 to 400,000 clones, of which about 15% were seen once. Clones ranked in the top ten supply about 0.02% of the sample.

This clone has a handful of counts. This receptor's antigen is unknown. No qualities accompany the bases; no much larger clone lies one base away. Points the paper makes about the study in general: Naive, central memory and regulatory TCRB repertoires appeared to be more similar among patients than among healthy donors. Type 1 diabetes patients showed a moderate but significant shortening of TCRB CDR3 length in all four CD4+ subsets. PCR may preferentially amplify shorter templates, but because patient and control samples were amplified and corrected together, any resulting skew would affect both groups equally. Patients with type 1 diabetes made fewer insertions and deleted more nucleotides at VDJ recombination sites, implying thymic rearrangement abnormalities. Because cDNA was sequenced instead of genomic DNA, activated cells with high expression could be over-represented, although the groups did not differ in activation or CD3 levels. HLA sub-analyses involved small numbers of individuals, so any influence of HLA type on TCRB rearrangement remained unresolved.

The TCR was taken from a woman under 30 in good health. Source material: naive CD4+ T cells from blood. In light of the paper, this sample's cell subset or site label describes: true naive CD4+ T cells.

The nucleotides are TGTGCCAGCAGTTACGAGGGACAGGGTCTCTACGAGCAGTACTTC. Translated, it gives CASSYEGQGLYEQYF. The rearranged chain carries TRBV27 and TRBJ2-7, with 9 bases aligning to TRBD1. V and J are trimmed by 4 bases and 3 bases, and the gene matches miss 7 bases of the junction. Taken from the germline V gene (reference sequence), the CDR1 and CDR2 loops are MNHEY and SMNVEV. From cysteine to phenylalanine, the CDR3 is 15 amino acids long. Just CDR3 DNA is preserved here, 45 bases in frame from base 1.